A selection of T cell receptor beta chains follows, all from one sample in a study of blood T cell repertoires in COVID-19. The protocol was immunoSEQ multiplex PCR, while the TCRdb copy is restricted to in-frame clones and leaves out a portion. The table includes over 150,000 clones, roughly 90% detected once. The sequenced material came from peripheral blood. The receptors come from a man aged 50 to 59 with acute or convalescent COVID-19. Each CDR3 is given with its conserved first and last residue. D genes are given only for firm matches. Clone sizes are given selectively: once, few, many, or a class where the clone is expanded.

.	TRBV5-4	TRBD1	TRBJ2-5	TGTGCCAGCAGCCCCAGGGGGCTGGAGACCCAGTACTTC	CASSPRGLETQYF
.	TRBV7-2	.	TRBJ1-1	TGTGCCAGCAGCGAGTGGGGGGGCGGGAACACTGAAGCTTTCTTT	CASSEWGGGNTEAFF
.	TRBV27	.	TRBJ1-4	TGTGCCAGCAGTGTTACAGGGTTGGGGAATGAAAAACTGTTTTTT	CASSVTGLGNEKLFF
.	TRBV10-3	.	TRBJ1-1	TGTGCCATCAGTGATCCTGTCACTGAAGCTTTCTTT	CAISDPVTEAFF
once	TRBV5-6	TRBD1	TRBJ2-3	TGTGCCAGCAGGCGACAGGGGCTGGATACGCAGTATTTT	CASRRQGLDTQYF
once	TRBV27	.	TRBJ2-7	TGTGCCAGCAGTGCCCGCCAGGGGGGCCACGAGCAGTACTTC	CASSARQGGHEQYF
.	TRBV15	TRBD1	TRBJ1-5	TGTGCCACCAGCAGCTGGGACAGGAGCTTCCCCCAGCCCCAGCATTTT	CATSSWDRSFPQPQHF
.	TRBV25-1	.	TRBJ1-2	TGTGCCAGCAGTCCGGGAACTAACTATGGCTACACCTTC	CASSPGTNYGYTF
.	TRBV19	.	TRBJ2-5	TGTGCCAGTAGTGATCGTCGAACTCAAGAGACCCAGTACTTC	CASSDRRTQETQYF
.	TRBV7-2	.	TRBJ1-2	TGTGCCAGCAGCCCCACCCAGGGTTCCCGATTCTATGGCTACACCTTC	CASSPTQGSRFYGYTF
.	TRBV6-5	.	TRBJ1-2	TGTGCCAGCAGGATGCCACAGGCAAACTATGGCTACACCTTC	CASRMPQANYGYTF
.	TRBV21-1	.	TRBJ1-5	TGTGCCAGCAGCAAACAGGGTCCCAATCAGCCCCAGCATTTT	CASSKQGPNQPQHF
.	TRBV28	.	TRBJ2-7	TGTGCCAGCAGCCCTCCGCCAGTACTAGCTGGAGCCTACGAGCAGTACTTC	CASSPPPVLAGAYEQYF
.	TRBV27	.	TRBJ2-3	TGTGCCAGCAGAGTTGCGGGACTCCGCACAGATACGCAGTATTTT	CASRVAGLRTDTQYF
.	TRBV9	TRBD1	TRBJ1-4	TGTGCCAGCAGCGTAGGGCAGGGGGCTGGTAAACTGTTTTTT	CASSVGQGAGKLFF
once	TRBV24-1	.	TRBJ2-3	TGTGCCACCAGTGATGTACAGGATATGACAGATACGCAGTATTTT	CATSDVQDMTDTQYF
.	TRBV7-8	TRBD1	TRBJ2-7	TGTGCCAGCAGCTACCGGGACAGGGGGCTCTACGAGCAGTACTTC	CASSYRDRGLYEQYF
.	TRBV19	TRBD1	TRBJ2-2	TGTGCCAGTAGGATGGGGACAGGACTATCCGGGGAGCTGTTTTTT	CASRMGTGLSGELFF
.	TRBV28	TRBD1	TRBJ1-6	TGTGCCAGCAGTCGGACGGGACAGGGAAAATCACCCCTCCACTTT	CASSRTGQGKSPLHF
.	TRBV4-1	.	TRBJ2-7	TGCGCCAGCAGCCAGACCCAGACGGGGAGCTCCTACGAGCAGTACTTC	CASSQTQTGSSYEQYF
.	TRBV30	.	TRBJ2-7	TGTGCCTGGAGTGGGGGTCGCCCAGACGGGACATGGGGGCACGAGCAGTACTTC	CAWSGGRPDGTWGHEQYF
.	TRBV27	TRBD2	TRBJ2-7	TGTGCCAGCAGCTCAATCACTGCTAGCGGGAGTCTCTACGAGCAGTACTTC	CASSSITASGSLYEQYF
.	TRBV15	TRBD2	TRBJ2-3	TGTGCCACCAGCAGAGGTTCTAGCGGGGGCACAGATACGCAGTATTTT	CATSRGSSGGTDTQYF
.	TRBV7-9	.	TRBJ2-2	TGTGCCAGCAGCGCAGCGGCTGGTAACACCGGGGAGCTGTTTTTT	CASSAAAGNTGELFF
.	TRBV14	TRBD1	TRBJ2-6	TGTGCCAGCAGCCGAAAACCGGGACAGCTATTCTCTGGGGCCAACGTCCTGACTTTC	CASSRKPGQLFSGANVLTF
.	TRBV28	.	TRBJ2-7	TGTGCCAGCAGCCAAACTAGTATCTCCTACGAGCAGTACTTC	CASSQTSISYEQYF
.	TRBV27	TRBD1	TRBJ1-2	TGTGCCAGCAGTCCCCGGGAGACAGGGGGCTATGGCTACACCTTC	CASSPRETGGYGYTF
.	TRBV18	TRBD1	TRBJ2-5	TGTGCCAGCTCACCCATAAAGGGGGCTGACGAGACCCAGTACTTC	CASSPIKGADETQYF
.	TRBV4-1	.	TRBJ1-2	TGCGCCAGCAGCCAAGAAGCGGGGATCTATGGCTACACCTTC	CASSQEAGIYGYTF
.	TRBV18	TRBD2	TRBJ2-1	TGTGCCAGCTCACCAACGGAGGGGACTAGCGGAAACAATGAGCAGTTCTTC	CASSPTEGTSGNNEQFF
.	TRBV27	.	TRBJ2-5	TGTGCCAGCAGAGATCAGGGGTTTAGAGAGACCCAGTACTTC	CASRDQGFRETQYF
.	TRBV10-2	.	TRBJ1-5	TGCGCCAGCAGTTTATTAGATCAGCCCCAGCATTTT	CASSLLDQPQHF
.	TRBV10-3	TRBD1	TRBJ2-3	TGTGCCATCAGTGAGTCGGGACAGGGCAGGGATACGCAGTATTTT	CAISESGQGRDTQYF
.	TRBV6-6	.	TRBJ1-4	TGTGCCAGCAGTGACAGGTCAGAAGCTAATGAAAAACTGTTTTTT	CASSDRSEANEKLFF
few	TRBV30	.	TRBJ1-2	TGTGCCAGAAACAGGCTAGGTCTCCATGGCTACACCTTC	CARNRLGLHGYTF
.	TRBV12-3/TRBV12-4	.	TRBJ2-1	TGTGCCAGCAGTTTGCGGGCGGGATGGGAGCAGTTCTTC	CASSLRAGWEQFF
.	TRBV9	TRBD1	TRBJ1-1	TGTGCCAGCAGTTTTACAGACAGGGACACTGAAGCTTTCTTT	CASSFTDRDTEAFF
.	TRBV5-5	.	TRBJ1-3	TGTGCCAGCAGTTTAGGAGACTCTGGAAACACCATATATTTT	CASSLGDSGNTIYF
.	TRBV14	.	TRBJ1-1	TGTGCCAGCAGCCCCCGCAGTCTTTACACTGAAGCTTTCTTT	CASSPRSLYTEAFF
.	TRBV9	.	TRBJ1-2	TGTGCCAGCAGCGTAGAGGACAGAAACTATGGCTACACCTTC	CASSVEDRNYGYTF
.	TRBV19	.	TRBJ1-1	TGTGCCAGTAGTATCGCGAATATTTTGAACACTGAAGCTTTCTTT	CASSIANILNTEAFF
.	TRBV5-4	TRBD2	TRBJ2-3	TGTGCCAGCAGCTCCGGCGGGGGGACAGATACGCAGTATTTT	CASSSGGGTDTQYF
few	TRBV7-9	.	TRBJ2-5	TGTGCCAGCAGCTTAGGCGTGGTCACCGAGGGTGTGGAGACCCAGTACTTC	CASSLGVVTEGVETQYF
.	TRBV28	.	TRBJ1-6	TGTGCCAGCAAAGAGGGAATCCGTTCACCCCTCCACTTT	CASKEGIRSPLHF
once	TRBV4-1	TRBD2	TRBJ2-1	TGCGCCAGCAGCCAACGAGGACTAGCGGGAGGCGATGAGCAGTTCTTC	CASSQRGLAGGDEQFF
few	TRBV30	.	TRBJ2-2	TGTGCCTGGGCTAGGGGGTGGTCCGGGGAGCTGTTTTTT	CAWARGWSGELFF
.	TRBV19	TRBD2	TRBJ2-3	TGTGCCAGTAGAAAAAGCGGGGGGGCCTCAGATACGCAGTATTTT	CASRKSGGASDTQYF
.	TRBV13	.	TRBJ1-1	TGTGCCAGCAGCTTAGCTTGGAGTCCAAACACTGAAGCTTTCTTT	CASSLAWSPNTEAFF
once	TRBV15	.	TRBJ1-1	TGTGCCACCAGCAGAGATTTCTCCACTGAAGCTTTCTTT	CATSRDFSTEAFF
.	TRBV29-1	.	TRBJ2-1	TGCACCACAATCTCCTACAATGAGCAGTTCTTC	CTTISYNEQFF
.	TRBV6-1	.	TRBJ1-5	TGTGCCAGCAGTGACTTCGGGGGGGCAGGGTTACAGCCCCAGCATTTT	CASSDFGGAGLQPQHF
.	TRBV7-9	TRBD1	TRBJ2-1	TGTGCCAGCAGCTTAGAAGGGGGACAGGGGACTGGCAATGAGCAGTTCTTC	CASSLEGGQGTGNEQFF
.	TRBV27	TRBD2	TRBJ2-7	TGTGTCAGCAGTTTAACCATCCTAGCGGGACGCAGAGAGCAGTACTTC	CVSSLTILAGRREQYF
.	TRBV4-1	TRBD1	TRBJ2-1	TGCGCCAGCAGCCAAGATTGGGGACAGAGATTACGAGAGCAGTTCTTC	CASSQDWGQRLREQFF
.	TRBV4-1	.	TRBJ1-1	TGCGCCAGCAGCGTTACAGGGAGCTCTCCGTCAGCTTTCTTT	CASSVTGSSPSAFF